This T cell receptor beta chain originates from a study of T-cell memory formation after mild COVID-19. Of note for this clonotype: Its specificity is unknown.

The CDR3 spans 19 residues. Looked up from germline, CDR1 is SNHLY and CDR2 is FYNNEI. V shed 7 bases, J shed 2 bases, and the junction held 19 bases outside the gene matches. General study results and limits: Some responding clones appeared in pre-infection memory, suggesting cross-reactive memory joined.

Each CDR3 protein gets one entry after TCRdb re-called the 5' RACE reads with MiXCR. This table holds about 600,000 distinct CDR3 sequences, roughly a fifth found once. Specimen: PBMCs or a T cell subset sorted from them (not recorded which). This clonotype originated in an adult woman who had mild COVID-19 (a few samples of this study predate the infection). Cell type and time point are not known. The chain recombines TRBV2 with TRBJ2-7; 11 nucleotides agree with TRBD2. This CDR3 reads CASTPEGTSGRNKTYEQYF. In DNA form, the CDR3 reads TGTGCCAGCACTCCTGAGGGGACTAGCGGAAGAAATAAGACCTACGAGCAGTACTTC. Supplemented by reference TRBV2 and TRBJ2-7, the full variable domain reads EPEVTQTPSHQVTQMGQEVILRCVPISNHLYFYWYRQILGQKVEFLVSFYNNEISEKSEIFDDQFSVERPDGSNFTLKIRSTKLEDSAMYFCASTPEGTSGRNKTYEQYFGPGTRLTVT.